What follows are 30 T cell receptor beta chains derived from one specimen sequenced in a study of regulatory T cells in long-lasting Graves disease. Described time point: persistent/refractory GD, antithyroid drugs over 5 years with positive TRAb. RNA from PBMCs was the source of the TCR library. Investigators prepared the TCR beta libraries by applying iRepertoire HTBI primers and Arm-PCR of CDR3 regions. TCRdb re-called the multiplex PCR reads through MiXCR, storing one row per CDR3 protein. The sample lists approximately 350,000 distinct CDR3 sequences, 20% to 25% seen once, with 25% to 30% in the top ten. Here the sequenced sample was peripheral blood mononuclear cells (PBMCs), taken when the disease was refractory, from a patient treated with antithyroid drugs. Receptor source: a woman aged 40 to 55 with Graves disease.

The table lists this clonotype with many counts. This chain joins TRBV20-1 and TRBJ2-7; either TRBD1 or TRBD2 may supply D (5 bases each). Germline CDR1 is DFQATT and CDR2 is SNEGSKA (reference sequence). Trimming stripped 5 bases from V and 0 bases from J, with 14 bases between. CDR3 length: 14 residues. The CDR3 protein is CSALGTVSSYEQYF. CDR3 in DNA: TGCAGTGCTCTAGGGACGGTGAGCTCCTACGAGCAGTACTTC.

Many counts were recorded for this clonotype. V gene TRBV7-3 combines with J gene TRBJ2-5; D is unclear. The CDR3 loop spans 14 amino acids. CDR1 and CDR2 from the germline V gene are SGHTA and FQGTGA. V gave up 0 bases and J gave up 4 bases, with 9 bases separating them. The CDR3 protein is CASSLTAQGETQYF. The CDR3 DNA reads TGTGCCAGCAGCTTAACGGCCCAAGGAGAGACCCAGTACTTC.

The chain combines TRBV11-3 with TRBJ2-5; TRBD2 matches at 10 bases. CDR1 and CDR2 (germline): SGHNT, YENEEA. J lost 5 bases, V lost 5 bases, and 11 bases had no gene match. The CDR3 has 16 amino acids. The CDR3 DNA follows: TGTGCCAGCAGCCCGGGGAAAGCGGGAGGGCCGGAGACCCAGTACTTC. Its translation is CASSPGKAGGPETQYF.

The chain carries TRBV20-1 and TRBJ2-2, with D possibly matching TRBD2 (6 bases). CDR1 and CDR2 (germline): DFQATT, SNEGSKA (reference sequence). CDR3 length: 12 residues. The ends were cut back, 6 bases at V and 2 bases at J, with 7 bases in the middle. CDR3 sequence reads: CSAEGNTGELFF. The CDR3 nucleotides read TGCAGTGCGGAGGGCAACACCGGGGAGCTGTTTTTT.

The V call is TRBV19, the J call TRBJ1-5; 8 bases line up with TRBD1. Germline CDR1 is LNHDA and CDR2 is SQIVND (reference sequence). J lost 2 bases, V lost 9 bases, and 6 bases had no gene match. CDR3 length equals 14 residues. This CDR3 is CARPDRGGNQPQHF. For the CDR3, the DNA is TGTGCCAGACCAGACAGGGGAGGCAATCAGCCCCAGCATTTT. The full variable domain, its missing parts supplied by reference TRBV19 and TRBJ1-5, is DGGITQSPKYLFRKEGQNVTLSCEQNLNHDAMYWYRQDPGQGLRLIYYSQIVNDFQKGDIAEGYSVSREKKESFPLTVTSAQKNPTAFYLCARPDRGGNQPQHFGDGTRLSIL.

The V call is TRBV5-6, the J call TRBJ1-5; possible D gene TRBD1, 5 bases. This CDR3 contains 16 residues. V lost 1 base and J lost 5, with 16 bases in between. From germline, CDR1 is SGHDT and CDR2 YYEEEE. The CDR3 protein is CASSLLGDGPHQPQHF. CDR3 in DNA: TGTGCCAGCAGCTTGTTAGGGGATGGCCCTCATCAGCCCCAGCATTTT. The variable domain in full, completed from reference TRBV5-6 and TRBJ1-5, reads DAGVTQSPTHLIKTRGQQVTLRCSPKSGHDTVSWYQQALGQGPQFIFQYYEEEERQRGNFPDRFSGHQFPNYSSELNVNALLLGDSALYLCASSLLGDGPHQPQHFGDGTRLSIL.

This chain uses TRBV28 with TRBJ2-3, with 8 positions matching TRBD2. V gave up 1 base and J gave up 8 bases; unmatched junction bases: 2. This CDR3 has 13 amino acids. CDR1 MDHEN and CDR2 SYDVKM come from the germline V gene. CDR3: CASSLLREGTQYF. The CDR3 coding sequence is TGTGCCAGCAGTTTATTACGGGAGGGTACGCAGTATTTT.

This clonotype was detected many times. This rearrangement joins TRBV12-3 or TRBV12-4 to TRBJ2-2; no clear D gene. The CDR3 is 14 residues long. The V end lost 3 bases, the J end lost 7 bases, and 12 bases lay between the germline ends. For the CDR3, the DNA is TGTGCCAGCAGTTTCGTGGGGTGGAGCGGGGAGCTGTTTTTT. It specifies CASSFVGWSGELFF.

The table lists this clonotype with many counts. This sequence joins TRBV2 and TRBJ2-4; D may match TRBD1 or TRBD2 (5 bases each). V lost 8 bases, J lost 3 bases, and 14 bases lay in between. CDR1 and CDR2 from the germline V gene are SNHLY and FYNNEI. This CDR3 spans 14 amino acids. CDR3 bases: TGTGCCAGCTGGGACCTCCTAGGCAAAAACATTCAGTACTTC. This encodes CASWDLLGKNIQYF. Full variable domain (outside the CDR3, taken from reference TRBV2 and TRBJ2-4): EPEVTQTPSHQVTQMGQEVILRCVPISNHLYFYWYRQILGQKVEFLVSFYNNEISEKSEIFDDQFSVERPDGSNFTLKIRSTKLEDSAMYFCASWDLLGKNIQYFGAGTRLSVL.

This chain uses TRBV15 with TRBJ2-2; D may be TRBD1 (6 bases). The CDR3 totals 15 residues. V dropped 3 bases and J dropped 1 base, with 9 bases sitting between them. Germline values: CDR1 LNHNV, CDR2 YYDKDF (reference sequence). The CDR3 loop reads CATSSVQGNTGELFF. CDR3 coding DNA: TGTGCCACCAGCAGTGTACAGGGGAACACCGGGGAGCTGTTTTTT. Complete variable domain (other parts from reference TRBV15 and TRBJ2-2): DAMVIQNPRYQVTQFGKPVTLSCSQTLNHNVMYWYQQKSSQAPKLLFHYYDKDFNNEADTPDNFQSRRPNTSFCFLDIRSPGLGDTAMYLCATSSVQGNTGELFFGEGSRLTVL.

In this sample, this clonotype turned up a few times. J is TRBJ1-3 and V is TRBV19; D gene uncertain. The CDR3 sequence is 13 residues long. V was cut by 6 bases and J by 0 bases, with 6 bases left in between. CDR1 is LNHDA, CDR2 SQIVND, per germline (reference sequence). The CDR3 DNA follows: TGTGCCAGTAGGAGAAACTCTGGAAACACCATATATTTT. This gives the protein CASRRNSGNTIYF.

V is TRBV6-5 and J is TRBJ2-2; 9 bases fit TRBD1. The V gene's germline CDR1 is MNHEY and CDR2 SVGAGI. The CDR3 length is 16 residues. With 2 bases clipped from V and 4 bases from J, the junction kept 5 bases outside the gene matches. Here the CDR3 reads CASSYLSGQGTGELFF. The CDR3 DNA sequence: TGTGCCAGCAGTTACCTCTCGGGACAGGGCACCGGGGAGCTGTTTTTT.

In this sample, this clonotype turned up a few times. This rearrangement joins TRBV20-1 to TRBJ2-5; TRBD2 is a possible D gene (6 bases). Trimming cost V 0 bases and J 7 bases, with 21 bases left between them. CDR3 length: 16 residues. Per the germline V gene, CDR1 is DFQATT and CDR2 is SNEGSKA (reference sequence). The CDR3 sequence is CSARDLVSGPMGTQYF. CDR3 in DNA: TGCAGTGCTAGAGATCTGGTTAGCGGACCCATGGGGACCCAGTACTTC.

CDR3 coding DNA: TGTGCCAGCAGCCAATCGGGAGGGATTAGTTCACCCCTCCACTTT. Protein: CASSQSGGISSPLHF. This sequence joins TRBV13 and TRBJ1-6; D is uncertain. This CDR3 region has 15 residues. Trimming removed 5 bases at V and 9 bases at J, with 17 bases between. Germline assignment: CDR1 PRHDT and CDR2 FYEKMQ (reference sequence).

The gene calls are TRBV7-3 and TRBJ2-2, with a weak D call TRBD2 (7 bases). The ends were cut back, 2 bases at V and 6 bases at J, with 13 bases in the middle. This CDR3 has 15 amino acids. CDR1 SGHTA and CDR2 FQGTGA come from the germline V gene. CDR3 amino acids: CASSLWGGPPGELFF. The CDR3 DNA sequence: TGTGCCAGCAGCTTATGGGGGGGCCCCCCCGGGGAGCTGTTTTTT.

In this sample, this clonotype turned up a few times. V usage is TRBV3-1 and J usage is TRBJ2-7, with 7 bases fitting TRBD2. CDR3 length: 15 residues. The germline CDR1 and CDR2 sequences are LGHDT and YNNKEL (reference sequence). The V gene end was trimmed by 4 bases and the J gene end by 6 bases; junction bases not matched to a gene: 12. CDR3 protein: CASSLGSAGVGEQYF. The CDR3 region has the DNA TGTGCCAGCAGCCTGGGTAGCGCGGGAGTTGGCGAGCAGTACTTC.

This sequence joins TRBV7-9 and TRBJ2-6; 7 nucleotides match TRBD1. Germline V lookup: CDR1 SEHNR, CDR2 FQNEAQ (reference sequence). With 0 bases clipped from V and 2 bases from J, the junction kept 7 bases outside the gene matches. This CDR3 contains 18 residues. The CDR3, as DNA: TGTGCCAGCAGCTTAGCTGTCCTGACAGGGCCTGGGGCCAACGTCCTGACTTTC. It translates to CASSLAVLTGPGANVLTF.

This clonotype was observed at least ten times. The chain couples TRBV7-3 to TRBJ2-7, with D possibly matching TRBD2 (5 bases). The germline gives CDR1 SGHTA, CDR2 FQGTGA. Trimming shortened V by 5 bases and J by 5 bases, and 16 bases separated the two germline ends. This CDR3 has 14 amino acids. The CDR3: CASSLEGHRNEQYF. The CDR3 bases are TGTGCCAGCAGCCTAGAGGGCCACCGGAACGAGCAGTACTTC.

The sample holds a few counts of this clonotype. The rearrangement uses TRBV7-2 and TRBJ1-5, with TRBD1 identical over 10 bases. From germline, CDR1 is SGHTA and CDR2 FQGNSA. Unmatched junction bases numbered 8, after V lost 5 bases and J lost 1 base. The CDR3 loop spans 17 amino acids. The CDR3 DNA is TGTGCCAGCAGCCCCGACAGGGGGCTCGGGAGCAATCAGCCCCAGCATTTT. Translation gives CASSPDRGLGSNQPQHF.

Here the CDR3 DNA reads TGCGCCAGCAGCCCCGAGCAGGGGGAGACCCAGTACTTC. It encodes CASSPEQGETQYF. This sequence joins TRBV5-1 and TRBJ2-5; TRBD1 might be the D (6 bases). Germline values: CDR1 SGHRS, CDR2 YFSETQ. The V end lost 4 bases, the J end lost 5 bases, and 12 bases lay between the germline ends. There are 13 residues in the CDR3.

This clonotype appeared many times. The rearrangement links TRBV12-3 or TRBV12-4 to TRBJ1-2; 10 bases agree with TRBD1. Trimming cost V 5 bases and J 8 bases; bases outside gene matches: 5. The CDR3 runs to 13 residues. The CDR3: CASSRQGARGYTF. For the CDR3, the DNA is TGTGCCAGCAGTCGACAGGGGGCGAGGGGCTACACCTTC.

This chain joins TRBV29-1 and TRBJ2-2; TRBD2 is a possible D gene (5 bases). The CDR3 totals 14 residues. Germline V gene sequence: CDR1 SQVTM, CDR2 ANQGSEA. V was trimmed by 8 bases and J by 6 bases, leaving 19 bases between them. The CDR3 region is CSTSRGTDPGELFF. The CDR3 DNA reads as TGCAGCACGAGCCGGGGTACCGACCCCGGGGAGCTGTTTTTT.

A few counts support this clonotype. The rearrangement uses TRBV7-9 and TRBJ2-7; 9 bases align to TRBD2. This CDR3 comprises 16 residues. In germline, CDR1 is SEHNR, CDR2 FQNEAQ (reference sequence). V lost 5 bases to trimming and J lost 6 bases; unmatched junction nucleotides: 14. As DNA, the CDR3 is TGTGCCAGCAGCCGATCCGGAATAGCGGGAGTCTCCGAGCAGTACTTC. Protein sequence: CASSRSGIAGVSEQYF.

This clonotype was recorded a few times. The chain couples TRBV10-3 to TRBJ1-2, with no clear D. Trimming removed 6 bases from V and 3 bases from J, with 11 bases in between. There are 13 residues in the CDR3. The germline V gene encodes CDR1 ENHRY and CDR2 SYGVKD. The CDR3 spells CAISVTEDYGYTF. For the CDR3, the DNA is TGTGCCATCAGCGTTACAGAGGACTATGGCTACACCTTC.

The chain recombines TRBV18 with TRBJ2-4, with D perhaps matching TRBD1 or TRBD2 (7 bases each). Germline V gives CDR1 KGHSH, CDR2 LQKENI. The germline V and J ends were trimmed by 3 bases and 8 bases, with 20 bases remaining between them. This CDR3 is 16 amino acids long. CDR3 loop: CASSPLPQGGRDIQYF. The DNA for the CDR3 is TGTGCCAGCTCACCCCTCCCCCAGGGGGGGCGGGACATTCAGTACTTC.

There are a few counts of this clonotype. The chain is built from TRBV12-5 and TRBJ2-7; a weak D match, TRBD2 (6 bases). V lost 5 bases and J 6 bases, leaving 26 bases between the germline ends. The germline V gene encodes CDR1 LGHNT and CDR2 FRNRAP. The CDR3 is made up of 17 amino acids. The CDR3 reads CASGLNAGRDRSGEQYF. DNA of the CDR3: TGTGCTAGTGGTCTTAACGCGGGGCGGGATAGAAGCGGCGAGCAGTACTTC.

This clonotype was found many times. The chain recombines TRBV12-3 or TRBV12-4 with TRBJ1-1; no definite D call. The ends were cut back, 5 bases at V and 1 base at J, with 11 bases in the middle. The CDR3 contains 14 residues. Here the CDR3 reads CASSGHTWNTEAFF. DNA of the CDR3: TGTGCCAGCAGTGGCCATACATGGAACACTGAAGCTTTCTTT.

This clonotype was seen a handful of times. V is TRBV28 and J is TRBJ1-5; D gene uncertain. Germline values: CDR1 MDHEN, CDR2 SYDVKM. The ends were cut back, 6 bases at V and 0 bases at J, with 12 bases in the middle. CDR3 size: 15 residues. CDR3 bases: TGTGCCAGCAGGTCAGTCATTAATAGCAATCAGCCCCAGCATTTT. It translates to CASRSVINSNQPQHF.

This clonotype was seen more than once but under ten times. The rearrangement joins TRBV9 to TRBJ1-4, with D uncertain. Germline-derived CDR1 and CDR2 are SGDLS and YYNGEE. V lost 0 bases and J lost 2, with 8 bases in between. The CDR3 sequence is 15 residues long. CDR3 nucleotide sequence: TGTGCCAGCAGCGTAGAAGGCGGGACTAATGAAAAACTGTTTTTT. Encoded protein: CASSVEGGTNEKLFF.

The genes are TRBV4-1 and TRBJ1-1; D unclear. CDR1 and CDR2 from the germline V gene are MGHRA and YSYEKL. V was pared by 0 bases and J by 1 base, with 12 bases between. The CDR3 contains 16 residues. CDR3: CASSQDIAAWNTEAFF. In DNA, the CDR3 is TGCGCCAGCAGCCAAGACATTGCAGCGTGGAACACTGAAGCTTTCTTT.